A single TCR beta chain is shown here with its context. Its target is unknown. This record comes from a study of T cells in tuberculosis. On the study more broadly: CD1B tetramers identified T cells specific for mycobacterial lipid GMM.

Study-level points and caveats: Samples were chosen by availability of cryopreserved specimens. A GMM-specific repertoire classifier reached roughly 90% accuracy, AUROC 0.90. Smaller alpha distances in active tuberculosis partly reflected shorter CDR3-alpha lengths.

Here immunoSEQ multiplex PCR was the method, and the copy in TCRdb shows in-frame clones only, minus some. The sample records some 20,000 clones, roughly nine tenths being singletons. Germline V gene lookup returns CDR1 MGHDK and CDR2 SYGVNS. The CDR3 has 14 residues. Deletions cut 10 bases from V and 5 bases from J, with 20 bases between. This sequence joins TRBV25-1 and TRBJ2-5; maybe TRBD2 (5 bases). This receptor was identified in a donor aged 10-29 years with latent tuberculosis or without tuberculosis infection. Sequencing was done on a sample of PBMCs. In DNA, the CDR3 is TGTGCCACCGAGACCCCGAGGGTTGGTGAGACCCAGTACTTC. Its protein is CATETPRVGETQYF.